These 27 T cell receptor beta chains were all obtained from the same sample, sequenced in a study of metastatic and nonmetastatic thyroid tumors. TCRdb re-analyzed the PCR reads using MiXCR. The repertoire holds 43,000 or so clones, with about 4% as singletons. All patients reached thyroid surgery having received no treatment beforehand. The sequenced material came from blood. Receptor source: a female donor with papillary thyroid cancer or a benign thyroid nodule (not recorded which). Some clones in this sample may be carry-over from other donors' samples.

This clone came up many times. The chain links TRBV5-1 to TRBJ1-1; no clear D. Germline loops: CDR1 SGHRS, CDR2 YFSETQ. Trimming took 4 bases from V and 1 from J, leaving 11 bases between them. The CDR3 contains 14 residues. The CDR3: CASSPTNKNTEAFF. The CDR3 nucleotides are TGCGCCAGCAGCCCGACAAACAAGAACACTGAAGCTTTCTTT.

This clone was counted ten times or more. The rearrangement links TRBV28 to TRBJ2-5, with 9 nucleotides matching TRBD2. Germline loops: CDR1 MDHEN, CDR2 SYDVKM. This CDR3 has 17 residues. The junction had 7 bases not matched to a gene; V was cut back by 2 bases and J by 0 bases. The CDR3 sequence is CASSLVAAGGDQETQYF. The CDR3 coding sequence is TGTGCCAGCAGTTTAGTTGCTGCGGGAGGGGACCAAGAGACCCAGTACTTC.

Of note for this clone: It may be a read error: a sequence one base away is much more abundant. This chain links TRBV6-2 or TRBV6-3 with TRBJ2-5, with 8 bases fitting TRBD1. The CDR3 contains 13 residues. The germline CDR1 and CDR2 sequences are MNHEY and SVGEGT. In nucleotides, the CDR3 is TGCGCCAGCAGTGGGGGACAGGTGGAGACCCAGTACTTC. It specifies CASSGGQVETQYF.

CDR3 sequence reads: CSNNMGRVETDTQYF. CDR3 nucleotide sequence: TGTTCCAACAATATGGGACGGGTGGAAACAGATACGCAGTATTTT. The J gene is TRBJ2-3, the V gene TRBV6-1; TRBD1 or TRBD2 may be the D gene (5 bases each). This CDR3 has 15 amino acids. From germline, CDR1 is MNHNS and CDR2 SASEGT.

This clone was picked up many times. Mismatch with germline at one junction end may stem from a read error. V gene TRBV20-1 combines with J gene TRBJ2-3, with 9 bases that match TRBD2. Per the germline V gene, CDR1 is DFQATT and CDR2 is SNEGSKA (reference sequence). This CDR3 region has 18 residues. Here the CDR3 DNA reads TGCAGTGCTAGAGAGTTAGCGGGAGCCCACAGGAGCACATATACGCAGTATTTT. This sequence encodes CSARELAGAHRSTYTQYF.

A few counts support this clone. This sequence may be a read error, since a much larger clone differs from it by one base. The CDR3, as DNA: TGTGCCAGCAGCCAAGGCAGGGACAACTATGTCTACACCTTC. This codes for CASSQGRDNYVYTF. The V call is TRBV3-1, the J call TRBJ1-2; tentatively, D is TRBD1 (6 bases). The CDR3 loop spans 14 amino acids. Germline V gene sequence: CDR1 LGHDT, CDR2 YNNKEL (reference sequence). Full variable domain (rest looked up from reference TRBV3-1 and TRBJ1-2): DTAVSQTPKYLVTQMGNDKSIKCEQNLGHDTMYWYKQDSKKFLKIMFSYNNKELIINETVPNRFSPKSPDKAHLNLHINSLELGDSAVYFCASSQGRDNYVYTFGSGTRLTVV.

This clone has at least ten counts. This CDR3 is CASRRGQDTDTQYF. The CDR3, as DNA: TGTGCCAGCAGGCGCGGACAGGACACAGATACGCAGTATTTT. This chain uses TRBV12-3 or TRBV12-4 with TRBJ2-3; TRBD1 aligns across 7 bases. This CDR3 is 14 amino acids long. V trimming: 6 bases; J trimming: 2 bases; junction bases outside the gene matches: 5.

This clone appeared many times. The V gene is TRBV20-1, the J gene TRBJ2-3; D not certain. There are 14 residues in the CDR3. V dropped 0 bases and J dropped 0 bases, with 7 bases sitting between them. The germline V gene has CDR1 DFQATT and CDR2 SNEGSKA (reference sequence). For the CDR3, the DNA is TGCAGTGCTAGAGAGGGCTTAAGCACAGATACGCAGTATTTT. The encoded protein is CSAREGLSTDTQYF.

The V gene is TRBV20-1, the J gene TRBJ2-7; no definite D call. Trimming took off 3 bases at V and 9 bases at J, with 12 bases between the two ends. The CDR3 loop spans 11 amino acids. Germline V gives CDR1 DFQATT, CDR2 SNEGSKA (reference sequence). The CDR3: CSASSATPQYF. The CDR3 DNA reads as TGCAGTGCTAGTTCGGCCACCCCGCAGTACTTC.

The DNA for the CDR3 is TGTGCCAGCAGGACTAGCGGGAGGGCTAGCACAGATACGCAGTATTTT. It codes for CASRTSGRASTDTQYF. The chain uses TRBV28 and TRBJ2-3; 14 bases agree with TRBD2. The CDR3 spans 16 residues. Losses at the gene ends were 6 bases for V and 0 bases for J; bases not matched to a gene: 2. Germline V lookup: CDR1 MDHEN, CDR2 SYDVKM.

This clone was recorded at least ten times. The gene calls are TRBV6-1 and TRBJ1-4; 9 bases align to TRBD1. V dropped 4 bases and J dropped 8; count of bases not matched to a gene: 8. Germline CDR1 reads MNHNS; CDR2 reads SASEGT. This CDR3 has 15 residues. CDR3 amino acids: CASSAAGTGKEKLFF. DNA of the CDR3: TGTGCCAGCAGTGCAGCCGGGACAGGGAAGGAAAAACTGTTTTTT.

This clone was counted at least ten times. The J gene is TRBJ1-6, the V gene TRBV27; 7 nucleotides line up with TRBD1. The CDR3 length is 15 residues. Germline CDR1 is MNHEY and CDR2 is SMNVEV (reference sequence). V gave up 6 bases and J gave up 7 bases; unmatched junction bases: 9. The CDR3 here is CASSPIDRANSPLHF. The CDR3 DNA follows: TGTGCCAGCAGCCCTATAGACAGGGCCAATTCACCCCTCCACTTT.

The sample holds a few counts of this clone. The chain recombines TRBV6-1 with TRBJ1-4; tentatively, D is TRBD1 (5 bases). The CDR3 has 17 amino acids. Germline V gene data show CDR1 as MNHNS and CDR2 as SASEGT. Trimming stripped 0 bases from V and 0 bases from J, with 11 bases between. The CDR3 loop reads CASSEARWGTTNEKLFF. The CDR3, as DNA: TGTGCCAGCAGTGAAGCGAGATGGGGCACAACTAATGAAAAACTGTTTTTT.

This clone was counted at least ten times. The V call is TRBV11-2, the J call TRBJ1-3, with D possibly TRBD1 on 6 matching bases. V was clipped by 5 bases and J by 4 bases, with 12 bases between them. The germline V gene has CDR1 SGHAT and CDR2 FQNNGV. CDR3 length: 14 amino acids. The CDR3 DNA is TGTGCCAGCAGCAATACCAGGGGAGGAAACACCATATATTTT. Amino acid sequence: CASSNTRGGNTIYF.

This clone was detected ten times or more. The chain recombines TRBV20-1 with TRBJ2-1, with TRBD2 matching over 7 bases. The germline CDR1 and CDR2 sequences are DFQATT and SNEGSKA (reference sequence). This CDR3 has 17 amino acids. With V trimmed by 0 bases and J by 0 bases, 8 bases remained unmatched. The CDR3 reads CSARDASGGPSYNEQFF. The CDR3 DNA follows: TGCAGTGCTAGAGATGCTAGCGGAGGCCCCTCCTACAATGAGCAGTTCTTC.

This clone was counted at least ten times. J is TRBJ2-3 and V is TRBV4-2; tentatively, D is TRBD2 (5 bases). Germline V gene data show CDR1 as LGHNA and CDR2 as YNFKEQ. CDR3 length equals 16 residues. V was clipped by 1 base and J by 0 bases, with 11 bases between them. Here the CDR3 reads CASSQALRASTDTQYF. In DNA, the CDR3 is TGTGCCAGCAGCCAAGCTCTGCGGGCTAGCACAGATACGCAGTATTTT.

This clone was counted ten times or more. The genes are TRBV6-1 and TRBJ1-5, with D perhaps matching TRBD1 (5 bases). This CDR3 is 16 amino acids long. With 2 bases removed from V and 4 bases from J, the gap between germline ends came to 15 bases. Germline-derived CDR1 and CDR2 are MNHNS and SASEGT. The CDR3 DNA reads as TGTGCCAGCAGTGAATTTAGGGACGGACGTAATCAGCCCCAGCATTTT. Protein sequence: CASSEFRDGRNQPQHF.

This clone was counted ten times or more. The V call is TRBV7-9, the J call TRBJ2-1, with D unclear. The CDR3 consists of 17 residues. Germline CDR1 is SEHNR and CDR2 is FQNEAQ (reference sequence). V lost 0 bases, J lost 1 base, and 13 bases lay in between. The CDR3 DNA reads as TGTGCCAGCAGCTTAGCTTTGCGAACGTTATCCTACAATGAGCAGTTCTTC. Its protein is CASSLALRTLSYNEQFF. Supplemented by reference TRBV7-9 and TRBJ2-1, the full variable domain reads DTGVSQNPRHKITKRGQNVTFRCDPISEHNRLYWYRQTLGQGPEFLTYFQNEAQLEKSRLLSDRFSAERPKGSFSTLEIQRTEQGDSAMYLCASSLALRTLSYNEQFFGPGTRLTVL.

Ten or more counts support this clone. This rearrangement joins TRBV9 to TRBJ2-1, with 8 bases matching TRBD2. V dropped 0 bases and J dropped 5; count of bases not matched to a gene: 4. Germline CDR1 is SGDLS and CDR2 is YYNGEE. The CDR3 is 15 amino acids. CDR3 loop: CASSVAGGVNNEQFF. The CDR3, as DNA: TGTGCCAGCAGCGTAGCGGGAGGGGTGAACAATGAGCAGTTCTTC.

This chain uses TRBV7-9 with TRBJ1-2; 8 bases are shared with TRBD1. Trimming took 7 bases from V and 8 from J; bases not matched to a gene: 9. The CDR3 runs to 13 residues. Germline CDR1 reads SEHNR; CDR2 reads FQNEAQ (reference sequence). The CDR3 nucleotides are TGTGCCAGCACCGGAGGACAGGGAGCCGGCTACACCTTC. Protein sequence: CASTGGQGAGYTF.

This clone occurred many times. The V gene is TRBV2, the J gene TRBJ2-3, with no clear D. The CDR3 contains 14 residues. Germline-derived CDR1 and CDR2 are SNHLY and FYNNEI. Trimming left V 0 bases short and J 4 bases short, with 8 bases between. The CDR3 reads CASSEARLADTQYF. The DNA of the CDR3 is TGTGCCAGCAGTGAAGCGCGGCTCGCAGATACGCAGTATTTT.

Only a few counts were recorded for this clone. V usage is TRBV28 and J usage is TRBJ1-1; unclear D gene. Germline V gene lookup returns CDR1 MDHEN and CDR2 SYDVKM. The CDR3 consists of 12 residues. Trimming left V 6 bases short and J 2 bases short, with 7 bases between. The CDR3, as DNA: TGTGCCAGCAGAGCAGGTAACACTGAAGCTTTCTTT. This sequence encodes CASRAGNTEAFF.

This clone was picked up many times. V gene TRBV20-1 combines with J gene TRBJ1-4, with TRBD1 identical over 9 bases. V was pared by 3 bases and J by 7 bases, with 6 bases of the junction left unmatched. CDR3 length: 14 amino acids. Germline values: CDR1 DFQATT, CDR2 SNEGSKA (reference sequence). Here the CDR3 reads CSASQGQGGEKLFF. The CDR3 nucleotides are TGCAGTGCTAGCCAGGGACAGGGAGGTGAAAAACTGTTTTTT.

This clone has only a few counts. The rearrangement joins TRBV20-1 to TRBJ1-1, with 7 bases matching TRBD1. Losses at the gene ends were 0 bases for V and 0 bases for J; bases not matched to a gene: 4. Germline V gene data show CDR1 as DFQATT and CDR2 as SNEGSKA (reference sequence). CDR3 length equals 15 residues. CDR3 in amino acids: CSARDRDSLNTEAFF. The CDR3 DNA follows: TGCAGTGCTAGAGACAGGGACAGCTTGAACACTGAAGCTTTCTTT.

This chain joins TRBV7-2 and TRBJ2-5, with D unresolved. The CDR3 spans 14 residues. The germline V gene has CDR1 SGHTA and CDR2 FQGNSA. The V end was cut by 2 bases, the J end by 0 bases, with 7 bases between. As DNA, the CDR3 is TGTGCCAGCAGCTTATGGTGGGACCAAGAGACCCAGTACTTC. Encoded protein: CASSLWWDQETQYF. Filled out from reference TRBV7-2 and TRBJ2-5, the complete variable domain reads GAGVSQSPSNKVTEKGKDVELRCDPISGHTALYWYRQSLGQGLEFLIYFQGNSAPDKSGLPSDRFSAERTGGSVSTLTIQRTQQEDSAVYLCASSLWWDQETQYFGPGTRLLVL.

As to this clone: This may come from a read error, since a much larger clone is one base off. This chain uses TRBV20-1 with TRBJ2-5, with 8 positions matching TRBD2. The V segment lost 5 bases and the J segment 4 bases; nucleotides outside the gene matches: 9. Germline CDR1 and CDR2: DFQATT and SNEGSKA (reference sequence). CDR3 length: 14 residues. The CDR3 region is CSALGGAKGETQYF. CDR3 in DNA: TGCAGTGCTCTCGGGGGGGCAAAGGGAGAGACCCAGTACTTC.

The rearrangement uses TRBV7-2 and TRBJ1-2; D unresolved. Germline CDR1 and CDR2: SGHTA and FQGNSA. V was cut by 2 bases and J by 9 bases, with 22 bases left in between. CDR3 length: 16 amino acids. The CDR3 sequence: CASSLYVAEGLYCYTF. Here the CDR3 DNA reads TGTGCCAGCAGCTTATACGTGGCAGAGGGCTTGTATTGCTACACCTTC.